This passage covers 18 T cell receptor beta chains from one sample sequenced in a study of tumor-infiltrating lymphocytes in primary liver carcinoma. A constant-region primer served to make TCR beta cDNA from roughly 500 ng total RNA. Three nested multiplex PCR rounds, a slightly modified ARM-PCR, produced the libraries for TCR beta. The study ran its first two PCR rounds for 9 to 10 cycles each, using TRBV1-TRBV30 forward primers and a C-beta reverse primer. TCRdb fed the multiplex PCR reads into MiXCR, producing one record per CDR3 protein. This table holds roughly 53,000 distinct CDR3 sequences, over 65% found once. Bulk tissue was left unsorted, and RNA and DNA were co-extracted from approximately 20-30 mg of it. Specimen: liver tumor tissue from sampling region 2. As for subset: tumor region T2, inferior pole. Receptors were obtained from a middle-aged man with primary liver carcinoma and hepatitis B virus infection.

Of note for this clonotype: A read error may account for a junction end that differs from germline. Here the CDR3 DNA reads TGCAGCGTTGAAGTAGTGGCTCTTGGCGAGCAGTGCTTC. This translates into CSVEVVALGEQCF. The chain has TRBV29-1 and TRBJ2-7, with D unresolved. CDR1 SQVTM and CDR2 ANQGSEA come from the germline V gene. The CDR3 length is 13 residues.

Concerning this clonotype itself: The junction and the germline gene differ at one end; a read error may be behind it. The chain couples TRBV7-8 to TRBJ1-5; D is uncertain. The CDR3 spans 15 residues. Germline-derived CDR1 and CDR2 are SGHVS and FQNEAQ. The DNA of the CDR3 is TGTGCCAGCAACTTAACTCGAGGTTGGGATCAGCCCCGGCATTTT. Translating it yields CASNLTRGWDQPRHF. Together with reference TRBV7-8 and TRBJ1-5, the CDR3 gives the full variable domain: GAGVSQSPRYKVAKRGQDVALRCDPISGHVSLFWYQQALGQGPEFLTYFQNEAQLDKSGLPSDRFFAERPEGSVSTLKIQRTQQEDSAVYLCASNLTRGWDQPRHFGDGTRLSIL.

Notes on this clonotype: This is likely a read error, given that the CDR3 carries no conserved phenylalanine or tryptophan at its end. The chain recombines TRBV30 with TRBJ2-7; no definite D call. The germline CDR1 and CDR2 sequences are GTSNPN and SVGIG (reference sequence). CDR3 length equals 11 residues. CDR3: CTWRCAYEQYS. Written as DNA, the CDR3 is TGTACCTGGCGATGCGCCTACGAGCAGTACTCC.

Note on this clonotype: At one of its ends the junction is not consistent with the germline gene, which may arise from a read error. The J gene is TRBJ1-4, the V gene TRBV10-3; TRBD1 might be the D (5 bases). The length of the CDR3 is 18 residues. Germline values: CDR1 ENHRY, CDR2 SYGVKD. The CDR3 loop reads CTISESVPGQGLNEKLFF. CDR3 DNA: TGTACCATCAGTGAGTCGGTCCCGGGGCAGGGCTTGAACGAAAAACTGTTTTTT.

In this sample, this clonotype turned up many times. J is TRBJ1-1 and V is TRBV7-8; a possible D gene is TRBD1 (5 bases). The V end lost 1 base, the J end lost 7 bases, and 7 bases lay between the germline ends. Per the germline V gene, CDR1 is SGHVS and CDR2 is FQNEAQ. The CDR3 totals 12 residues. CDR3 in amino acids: CASSLGGSEAFF. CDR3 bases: TGTGCCAGCAGCTTAGGGGGGAGTGAAGCTTTCTTT.

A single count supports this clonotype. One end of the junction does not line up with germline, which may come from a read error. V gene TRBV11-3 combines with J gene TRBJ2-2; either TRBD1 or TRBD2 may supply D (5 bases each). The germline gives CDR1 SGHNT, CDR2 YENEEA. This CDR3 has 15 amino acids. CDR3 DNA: TGTGCTAGCAGCTTAGGGCAGGTTGACACCGGGGACCTGTTTTTT. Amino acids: CASSLGQVDTGDLFF. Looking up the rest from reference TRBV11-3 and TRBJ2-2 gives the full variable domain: EAGVVQSPRYKIIEKKQPVAFWCNPISGHNTLYWYLQNLGQGPELLIRYENEEAVDDSQLPKDRFSAERLKGVDSTLKIQPAELGDSAVYLCASSLGQVDTGDLFFGEGSRLTVL.

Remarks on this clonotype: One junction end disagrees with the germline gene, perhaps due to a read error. CDR3 loop: CSVEAMGQGDEKLFF. CDR3 bases: TGCAGCGTTGAAGCCATGGGACAGGGTGATGAAAAACTCTTTTTT. The V and J genes are TRBV29-1 and TRBJ1-4; 9 positions agree with TRBD1. This CDR3 contains 15 residues. Germline assignment: CDR1 SQVTM and CDR2 ANQGSEA.

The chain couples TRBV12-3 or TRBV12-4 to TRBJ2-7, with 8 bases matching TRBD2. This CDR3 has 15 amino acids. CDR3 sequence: CTNSVLGRASDEQYF. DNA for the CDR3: TGTACCAACAGTGTCCTCGGGAGGGCCTCGGATGAGCAGTACTTC.

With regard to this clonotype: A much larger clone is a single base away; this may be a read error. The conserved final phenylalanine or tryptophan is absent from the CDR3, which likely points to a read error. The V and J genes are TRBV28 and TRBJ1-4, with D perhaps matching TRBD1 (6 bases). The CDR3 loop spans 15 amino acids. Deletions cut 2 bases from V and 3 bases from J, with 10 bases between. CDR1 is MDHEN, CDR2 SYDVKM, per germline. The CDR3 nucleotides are TGTGCCAGCAGTTTAGATCAGGGGTCTAATGAAAAACTGTTTCTT. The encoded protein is CASSLDQGSNEKLFL.

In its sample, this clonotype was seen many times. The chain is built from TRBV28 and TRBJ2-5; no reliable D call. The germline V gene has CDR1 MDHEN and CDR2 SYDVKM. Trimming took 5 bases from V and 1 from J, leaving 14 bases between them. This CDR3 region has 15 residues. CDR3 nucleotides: TGTGCCAGCAGTATACTCCGGCCCCTCCAAGAGACCCAGTACTTC. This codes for CASSILRPLQETQYF.

The CDR3 loop is CVNSLPTGQFF. As DNA, the CDR3 is TGTGTCAACAGCCTTCCGACAGGGCAGTTCTTC. This sequence joins TRBV6-1 and TRBJ2-1, with D possibly matching TRBD1 (6 bases). The CDR3 length is 11 residues. From germline, CDR1 is MNHNS and CDR2 SASEGT.

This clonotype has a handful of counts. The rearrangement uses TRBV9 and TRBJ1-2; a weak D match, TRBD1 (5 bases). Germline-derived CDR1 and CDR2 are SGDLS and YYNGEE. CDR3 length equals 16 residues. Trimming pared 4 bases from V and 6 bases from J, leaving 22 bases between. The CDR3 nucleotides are TGTGCCAGCAGCCCTCAGAGGGGAGCGGGGTCGGATGGCTACACCTTC. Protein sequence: CASSPQRGAGSDGYTF.

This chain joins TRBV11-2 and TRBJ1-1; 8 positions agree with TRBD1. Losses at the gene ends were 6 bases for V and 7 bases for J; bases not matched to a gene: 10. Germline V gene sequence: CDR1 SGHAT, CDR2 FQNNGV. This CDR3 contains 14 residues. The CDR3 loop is CASRTLGQGCEAFF. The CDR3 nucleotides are TGTGCCAGCAGGACCCTAGGACAGGGCTGTGAAGCTTTCTTT.

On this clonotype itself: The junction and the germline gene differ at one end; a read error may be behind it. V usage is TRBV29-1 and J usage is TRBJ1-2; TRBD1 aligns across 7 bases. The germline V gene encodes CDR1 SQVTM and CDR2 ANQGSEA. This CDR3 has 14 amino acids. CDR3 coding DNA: TGCGGCGTTGCACTCCCCGGACAGGCCTATGGCCACACCTTC. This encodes CGVALPGQAYGHTF.

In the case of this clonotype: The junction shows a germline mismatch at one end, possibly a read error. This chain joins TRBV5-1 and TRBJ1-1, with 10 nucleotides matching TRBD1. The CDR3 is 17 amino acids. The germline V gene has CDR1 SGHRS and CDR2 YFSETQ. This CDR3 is CASSQKTGGGCNTETFF. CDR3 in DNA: TGCGCCAGCAGTCAGAAGACAGGGGGCGGATGTAACACTGAAACTTTCTTT.

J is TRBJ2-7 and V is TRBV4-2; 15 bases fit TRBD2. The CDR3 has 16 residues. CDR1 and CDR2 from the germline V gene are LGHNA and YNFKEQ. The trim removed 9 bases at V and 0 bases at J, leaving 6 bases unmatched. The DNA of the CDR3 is TGTGCCAGTAGCGGACTAGCGGGAGGGTCCTCCTACGAGCAGTACTTC. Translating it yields CASSGLAGGSSYEQYF.

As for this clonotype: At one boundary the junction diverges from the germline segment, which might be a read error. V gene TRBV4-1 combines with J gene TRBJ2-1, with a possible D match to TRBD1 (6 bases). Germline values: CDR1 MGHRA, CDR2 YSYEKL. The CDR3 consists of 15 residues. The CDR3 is CAGSQELTRGNEQFF. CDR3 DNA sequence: TGCGCCGGCAGCCAAGAGTTAACTAGGGGGAATGAGCAGTTCTTC.

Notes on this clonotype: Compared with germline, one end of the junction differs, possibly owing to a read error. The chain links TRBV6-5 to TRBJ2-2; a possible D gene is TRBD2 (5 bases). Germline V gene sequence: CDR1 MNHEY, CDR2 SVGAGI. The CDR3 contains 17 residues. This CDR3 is CASRLRPPGVNTGELLF. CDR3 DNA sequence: TGTGCCAGCAGACTTCGCCCACCTGGAGTGAACACCGGGGAGCTGCTTTTT.